Described below is a single TCR beta chain sequence and its context. Antigen: not known. The data derive from a study of cytomegalovirus exposure and HLA in healthy donors. The PCR was carried out with 60 Vbeta primers and 13 Jbeta primers. Libraries were prepared by immunoSEQ multiplex PCR; TCRdb keeps only in-frame clonotypes and omits some of them. This table holds 130,000 or so clones, roughly three quarters found once. Findings and limits, study-wide: In a later analysis, common viral pathogens appeared linked to several of the most significant clusters. In vitro, a few CMV-associated chains proved specific for CMV antigens.

The CDR3 sequence is 15 residues long. Per germline, CDR1 KGHSH and CDR2 LQKENI. V was pared by 4 bases and J by 2 bases, with 2 bases of the junction left unmatched. This TCR derives from a woman aged 55-69 years in good health and CMV-seronegative. Sequencing used PBMCs. The gene calls are TRBV18 and TRBJ2-2; TRBD1 aligns across 9 bases. The CDR3: CASSRGQGNTGELFF. Written as DNA, the CDR3 is TGTGCCAGCTCACGGGGACAGGGAAACACCGGGGAGCTGTTTTTT.